A selection of T cell receptor beta chains follows, all from one sample in a study of blood T cell repertoires in COVID-19. TCRdb's copy holds only in-frame clones and misses some; the assay was immunoSEQ multiplex PCR. The sample holds approximately 250,000 clones, roughly 86% seen once. The sequenced sample was peripheral blood. Every receptor here comes from a young man with active or convalescent COVID-19. CDR3s include the opening cysteine and the closing phenylalanine or tryptophan. The order of the fields is D gene, J gene, V gene, clone size, CDR3 DNA, CDR3 protein. D genes are given only for firm matches. A clone size is listed for some rows: how often the clone was seen (once, few, many), or a class if it is expanded.

TRBD2,TRBJ2-7,TRBV24-1,-,TGTGCCACCAGTGATTCTCGCGGGAGATCTCTTGAGCAGTACTTC,CATSDSRGRSLEQYF
TRBD2,TRBJ2-1,TRBV30,-,TGTGCCTGGAGGCGACTAGCGGGTAACTACAATGAGCAGTTCTTC,CAWRRLAGNYNEQFF
-,TRBJ2-7,TRBV27,-,TGTGCCAGCAGTTTAAATGTTAGGGGGGGATCCTACGAGCAGTACTTC,CASSLNVRGGSYEQYF
-,TRBJ1-1,TRBV27,-,TGTGCCAGCAGCTCCGACTCGTACACTGAAGCTTTCTTT,CASSSDSYTEAFF
-,TRBJ1-1,TRBV12-3/TRBV12-4,-,TGTGCCAGCACTTCAAAGCGCTCAGCTTTCTTT,CASTSKRSAFF
-,TRBJ2-1,TRBV7-3,-,TGTGCCAGCAGCCGCACCCATGGGGGAGGTGAGCAGTTCTTC,CASSRTHGGGEQFF
-,TRBJ2-7,TRBV5-1,-,TGCGCCAGCAGCTCTCCCCTGGCGGGGAACTCCTACGAGCAGTACTTC,CASSSPLAGNSYEQYF
-,TRBJ2-5,TRBV9,-,TGTGCCAGCAGCGTAGGGACAAGGGGGTTAGGGGAGACCCAGTACTTC,CASSVGTRGLGETQYF
TRBD1,TRBJ2-7,TRBV27,-,TGTGCCAGCAGGCCAACGCTGGGACAGGGCAAATACTACGAGCAGTACTTC,CASRPTLGQGKYYEQYF
-,TRBJ2-7,TRBV11-2,once,TGTGCCAGCAGCTTACGTTCGCGGACTTCGGTCTACGAGCAGTACTTC,CASSLRSRTSVYEQYF
TRBD1,TRBJ1-2,TRBV5-6,once,TGTGCCAGCAGCGCGTCCCGGGACAGGGACTACACCTTC,CASSASRDRDYTF
TRBD2,TRBJ2-1,TRBV19,-,TGTGCCAGTAGTATCATAGGACTAGCGGTCTACAATGAGCAGTTCTTC,CASSIIGLAVYNEQFF
-,TRBJ2-7,TRBV4-2,-,TGTGCCAGCAGCCAAGCTAATCCCAGCGGGTACTACGAGCAGTACTTC,CASSQANPSGYYEQYF
-,TRBJ1-1,TRBV28,-,TGTGCCAGCAGTTACAGGGTGGAAGCTTTCTTT,CASSYRVEAFF
-,TRBJ2-7,TRBV28,-,TGTGCCAACAGTCCGGGGCGCGGGGGCGGCTACGAGCAGTACTTC,CANSPGRGGGYEQYF
-,TRBJ2-2,TRBV27,-,TGTGCCAGCAGGAGGGTGGACTTGTGGAACACCGGGGAGCTGTTTTTT,CASRRVDLWNTGELFF
-,TRBJ2-5,TRBV4-2,-,TGTGCCAGCAGCCAAGTCACGGGTAACCAAGAGACCCAGTACTTC,CASSQVTGNQETQYF
TRBD2,TRBJ2-1,TRBV11-2,-,TGTGCCAGCAGCCCGAACCCAAAGCGGGAGGGGGACAATGAGCAGTTCTTC,CASSPNPKREGDNEQFF
TRBD1,TRBJ2-1,TRBV25-1,-,TGTGCCAGCAGTGCTACACAGGGGGCGGTTGAGCAGTTCTTC,CASSATQGAVEQFF
-,TRBJ2-7,TRBV2,-,TGTGCCTCACAAGAGGGCGAGCAGTACTTC,CASQEGEQYF
TRBD2,TRBJ2-1,TRBV10-1,-,TGCGCCAGCAGTGACGAAGCGGGGGGGCCCAATGAGCAGTTCTTC,CASSDEAGGPNEQFF
-,TRBJ1-6,TRBV3-1/TRBV3-2,few,TGTGCCAGCAGCCAAGATTTTGAGGGAGGGGTCGGCTCACCCCTCCACTTT,CASSQDFEGGVGSPLHF
-,TRBJ1-1,TRBV5-1,once,TGCGCCAGCAGCTTCACTACTTACACTGAAGCTTTCTTT,CASSFTTYTEAFF
-,TRBJ1-2,TRBV19,-,TGTGCCAGTAGCTCCCGGGAGTTGGTCTCTAACTATGGCTACACCTTC,CASSSRELVSNYGYTF
-,TRBJ2-7,TRBV11-3,-,TGTGCCAGCAGCTTCTCGGACAGTTACGAGCAGTACTTC,CASSFSDSYEQYF
-,TRBJ2-1,TRBV6-2/TRBV6-3,few,TGTGCCAGCAGCCCCATTCCGGGGGGCCAGTACAATGAGCAGTTCTTC,CASSPIPGGQYNEQFF
-,TRBJ2-3,TRBV5-1,-,TGCGCCAGCCGACAGCCTAGCACAGATACGCAGTATTTT,CASRQPSTDTQYF
-,TRBJ1-2,TRBV7-2,-,TGTGCCAGCAGCGCCGCTACAGTTCCCTATGGCTACACCTTC,CASSAATVPYGYTF
TRBD1,TRBJ1-3,TRBV14,-,TGTGCCAGCAGCCAGAGACAGGGGCAACCCTCTGGAAACACCATATATTTT,CASSQRQGQPSGNTIYF
-,TRBJ2-7,TRBV21-1,-,TGTGCCAGCAGCAAAGCGTTAACAGGGAGGGTAACCTACGAGCAGTACTTC,CASSKALTGRVTYEQYF